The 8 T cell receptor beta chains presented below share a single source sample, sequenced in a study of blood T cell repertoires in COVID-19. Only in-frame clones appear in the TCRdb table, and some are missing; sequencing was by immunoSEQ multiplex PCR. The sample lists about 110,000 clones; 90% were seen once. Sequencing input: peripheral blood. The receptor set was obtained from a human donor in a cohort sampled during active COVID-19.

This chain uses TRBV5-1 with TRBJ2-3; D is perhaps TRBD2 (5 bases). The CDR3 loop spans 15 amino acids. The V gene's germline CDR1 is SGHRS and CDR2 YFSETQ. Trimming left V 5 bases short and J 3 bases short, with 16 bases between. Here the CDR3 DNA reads TGCGCCAGCAGACCGACTACGACTCCAACAGATACGCAGTATTTT. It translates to CASRPTTTPTDTQYF.

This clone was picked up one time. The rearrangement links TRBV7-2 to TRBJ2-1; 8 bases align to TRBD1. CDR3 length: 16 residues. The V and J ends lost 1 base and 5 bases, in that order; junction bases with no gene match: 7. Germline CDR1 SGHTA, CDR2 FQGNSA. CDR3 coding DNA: TGTGCCAGCAGCTTAGGGTTCCGGACAGGGAACAATGAGCAGTTCTTC. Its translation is CASSLGFRTGNNEQFF.

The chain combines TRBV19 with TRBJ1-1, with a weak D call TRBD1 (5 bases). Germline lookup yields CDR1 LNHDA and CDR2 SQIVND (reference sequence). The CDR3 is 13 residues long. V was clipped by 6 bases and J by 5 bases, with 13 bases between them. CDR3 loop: CASSQGLRTEAFF. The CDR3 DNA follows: TGTGCCAGTAGCCAGGGTTTACGTACTGAAGCTTTCTTT.

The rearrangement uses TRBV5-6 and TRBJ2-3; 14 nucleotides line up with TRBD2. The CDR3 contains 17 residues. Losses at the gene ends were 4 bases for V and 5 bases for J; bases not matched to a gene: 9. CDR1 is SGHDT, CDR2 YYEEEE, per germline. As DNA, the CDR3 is TGTGCCAGCAGCCGGCGCCGGACTAGCGGGGGGAAAGATACGCAGTATTTT. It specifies CASSRRRTSGGKDTQYF.

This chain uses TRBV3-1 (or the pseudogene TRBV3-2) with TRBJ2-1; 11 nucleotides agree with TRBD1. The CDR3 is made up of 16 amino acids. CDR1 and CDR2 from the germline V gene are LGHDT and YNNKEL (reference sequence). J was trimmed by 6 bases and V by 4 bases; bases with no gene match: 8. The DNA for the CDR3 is TGTGCCAGCAGCCTTAGAGGGGGGACAGGGGGCAATGAGCAGTTCTTC. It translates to CASSLRGGTGGNEQFF.

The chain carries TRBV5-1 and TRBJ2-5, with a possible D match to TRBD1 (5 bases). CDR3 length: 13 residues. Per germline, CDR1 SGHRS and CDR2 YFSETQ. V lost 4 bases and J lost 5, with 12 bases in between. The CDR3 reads CASSQGYGETQYF. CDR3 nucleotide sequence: TGCGCCAGCAGCCAGGGCTACGGGGAGACCCAGTACTTC.

CDR3 nucleotides: TGTGCCAGCAGCCAAGCCGCGGGAGCGAGCACAGATACGCAGTATTTT. It specifies CASSQAAGASTDTQYF. V and J are TRBV4-2 and TRBJ2-3; TRBD2 matches 7 bases. The CDR3 extends over 16 amino acids. Germline V CDR1 and CDR2: LGHNA, YNFKEQ. V was clipped by 1 base and J by 0 bases; unmatched bases: 4.

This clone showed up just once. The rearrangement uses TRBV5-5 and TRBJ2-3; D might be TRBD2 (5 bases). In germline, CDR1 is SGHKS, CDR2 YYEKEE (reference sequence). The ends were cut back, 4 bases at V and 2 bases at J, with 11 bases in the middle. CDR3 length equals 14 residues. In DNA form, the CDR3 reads TGTGCCAGCAGCGTGGTGGAGGACACAGATACGCAGTATTTT. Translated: CASSVVEDTDTQYF.